The clone carrying this T cell receptor beta chain was seen a few times. Its target is unknown. With 0 bases clipped from V and 3 bases from J, the junction kept 3 bases outside the gene matches. The CDR3 covers 15 residues. CDR1 is SGHDT, CDR2 YYEEEE, per germline. Assay: immunoSEQ multiplex PCR; the TCRdb copy retains only in-frame clones and omits some. In the table there are approximately 12,000 clones, almost 85% of which are singletons. This specimen belongs to a study of PD-1 blockade in classical Hodgkin lymphoma. General study points: At baseline, newly diagnosed patients reportedly showed less TCR diversity than healthy donors. Possibly reflecting disease activity or prior therapy, repertoire differences have causes that remain undefined.

Each patient relapsed following autologous stem cell transplantation, and prior brentuximab vedotin exposure differed. Best response was recorded as complete response, partial response or progressive disease. Sequencing used peripheral blood mononuclear cells (PBMCs), obtained before the second cycle of nivolumab. The clonotype comes from a human donor with classical Hodgkin lymphoma. V usage is TRBV5-6 and J usage is TRBJ2-5; 9 nucleotides agree with TRBD1. The CDR3 DNA follows: TGTGCCAGCAGCTTGGCCGGGACAGGGAAAGAGACCCAGTACTTC. Protein: CASSLAGTGKETQYF.